This T cell receptor (beta chain) was recovered during a study of tumor and adjacent non-tumor tissue in lung cancer. Across the study: About 4.17 million productive TCRbeta reads were obtained per sample on average.

The library came from three nested PCR rounds adapted from ARM-PCR protocols. MiXCR, applied by TCRdb to the multiplex PCR reads, yields one record per CDR3 protein. The table records 65,000 to 80,000 distinct CDR3 sequences, around 73% of them present only once. The CDR3 has 16 amino acids. From germline, CDR1 is SGHNT and CDR2 YENEEA. V was pared by 6 bases and J by 0 bases, with 16 bases between. This sample's RNA came from whole unsorted tissue. The receptor's source is a man aged 55 to 70 with non-small cell lung cancer. Sequenced: lung tumor tissue. The chain couples TRBV11-3 to TRBJ2-3; TRBD2 is a possible D gene (5 bases). CDR3 sequence (DNA): TGTGCCAGCAGTTCATGGCTAGCAGATAGCACAGATACGCAGTATTTT. Translated: CASSSWLADSTDTQYF.